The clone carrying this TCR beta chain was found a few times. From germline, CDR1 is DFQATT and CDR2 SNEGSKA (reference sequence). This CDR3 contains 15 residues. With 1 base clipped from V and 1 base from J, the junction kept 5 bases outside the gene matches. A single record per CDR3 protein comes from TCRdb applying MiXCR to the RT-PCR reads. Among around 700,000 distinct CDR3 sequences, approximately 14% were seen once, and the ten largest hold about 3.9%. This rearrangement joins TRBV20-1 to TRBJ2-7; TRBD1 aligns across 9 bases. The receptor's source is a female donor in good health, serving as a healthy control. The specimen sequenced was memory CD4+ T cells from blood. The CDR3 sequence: CSARVWDRASYEQYF. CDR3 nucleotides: TGCAGTGCTAGAGTTTGGGACAGGGCTTCCTACGAGCAGTACTTC.